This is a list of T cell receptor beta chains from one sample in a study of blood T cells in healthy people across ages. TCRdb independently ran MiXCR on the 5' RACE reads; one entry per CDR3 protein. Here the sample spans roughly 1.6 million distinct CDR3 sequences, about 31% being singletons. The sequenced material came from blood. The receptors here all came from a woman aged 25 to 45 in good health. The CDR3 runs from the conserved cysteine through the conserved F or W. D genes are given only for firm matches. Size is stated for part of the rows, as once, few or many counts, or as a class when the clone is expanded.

CDR3aa: CASSNGQNQPQHF
CDR3nt: TGTGCCAGCAGCAACGGACAGAATCAGCCCCAGCATTTT
v_gene: TRBV12-3/TRBV12-4
d_gene: .
j_gene: TRBJ1-5
len: 13
abundance: .

CDR3aa: CRIPRSTDTQYF
CDR3nt: TGCAGGATCCCCCGGAGCACAGATACGCAGTATTTT
v_gene: TRBV20-1
d_gene: .
j_gene: TRBJ2-3
len: 12
abundance: few

CDR3aa: CASSPKYRSGFDNGQFF
CDR3nt: TGCGCCAGCAGCCCCAAATATCGAAGCGGGTTTGACAATGGGCAGTTCTTC
v_gene: TRBV5-1
d_gene: .
j_gene: TRBJ2-1
len: 17
abundance: .

CDR3aa: CAISEKTGYPYEQYF
CDR3nt: TGTGCCATCAGTGAAAAGACAGGGTACCCCTACGAGCAGTACTTC
v_gene: TRBV10-3
d_gene: TRBD1
j_gene: TRBJ2-7
len: 15
abundance: .

CDR3aa: CASSFGPGTGGYEQYF
CDR3nt: TGTGCCAGCAGTTTCGGCCCCGGGACAGGGGGCTACGAGCAGTACTTC
v_gene: TRBV28
d_gene: TRBD1
j_gene: TRBJ2-7
len: 16
abundance: .

CDR3aa: CASSLIQGRGYEQYF
CDR3nt: TGTGCCAGCAGTTTAATTCAGGGGCGCGGCTACGAGCAGTACTTC
v_gene: TRBV27
d_gene: .
j_gene: TRBJ2-7
len: 15
abundance: .

CDR3aa: CSAREPNRDQRYNEQFF
CDR3nt: TGCAGTGCTAGGGAGCCGAACCGGGACCAAAGATACAATGAGCAGTTCTTC
v_gene: TRBV20-1
d_gene: .
j_gene: TRBJ2-1
len: 17
abundance: .

CDR3aa: CASTLTGGWGYTF
CDR3nt: TGTGCCAGCACCCTGACAGGGGGTTGGGGCTACACCTTC
v_gene: TRBV3-1
d_gene: TRBD1
j_gene: TRBJ1-2
len: 13
abundance: few

CDR3aa: CAIAPGLGADKQYF
CDR3nt: TGTGCCATCGCACCTGGACTAGGGGCCGACAAGCAGTACTTC
v_gene: TRBV10-3
d_gene: TRBD2
j_gene: TRBJ2-7
len: 14
abundance: .

CDR3aa: CAGSLQGSGANVLTF
CDR3nt: TGCGCCGGCAGCTTACAGGGCTCTGGGGCCAACGTCCTGACTTTC
v_gene: TRBV5-1
d_gene: .
j_gene: TRBJ2-6
len: 15
abundance: .

CDR3aa: CASSSRTSDHYNEQFF
CDR3nt: TGTGCCAGCAGCTCCCGGACTAGCGATCATTACAATGAGCAGTTCTTC
v_gene: TRBV14
d_gene: TRBD2
j_gene: TRBJ2-1
len: 16
abundance: .

CDR3aa: CASSPGTGDTEAFF
CDR3nt: TGTGCCAGCAGCCCCGGGACAGGGGATACTGAAGCTTTCTTT
v_gene: TRBV5-5
d_gene: TRBD1
j_gene: TRBJ1-1
len: 14
abundance: many

CDR3aa: CASSVGRGNYEQYF
CDR3nt: TGTGCCAGCAGCGTAGGCAGGGGGAATTACGAGCAGTACTTC
v_gene: TRBV9
d_gene: TRBD1
j_gene: TRBJ2-7
len: 14
abundance: few

CDR3aa: CAISESNPGQPYQETQYF
CDR3nt: TGTGCCATCAGTGAGTCGAATCCTGGGCAGCCGTACCAAGAGACCCAGTACTTC
v_gene: TRBV10-3
d_gene: .
j_gene: TRBJ2-5
len: 18
abundance: many

CDR3aa: CASSRRTGVPDGTGELFF
CDR3nt: TGCGCCAGCAGTCGGAGGACAGGGGTCCCGGATGGCACCGGGGAGCTGTTTTTT
v_gene: TRBV5-1
d_gene: TRBD1
j_gene: TRBJ2-2
len: 18
abundance: few

CDR3aa: CASRTTGYNEQFF
CDR3nt: TGTGCCAGCAGGACGACAGGGTACAATGAGCAGTTCTTC
v_gene: TRBV2
d_gene: TRBD1
j_gene: TRBJ2-1
len: 13
abundance: .